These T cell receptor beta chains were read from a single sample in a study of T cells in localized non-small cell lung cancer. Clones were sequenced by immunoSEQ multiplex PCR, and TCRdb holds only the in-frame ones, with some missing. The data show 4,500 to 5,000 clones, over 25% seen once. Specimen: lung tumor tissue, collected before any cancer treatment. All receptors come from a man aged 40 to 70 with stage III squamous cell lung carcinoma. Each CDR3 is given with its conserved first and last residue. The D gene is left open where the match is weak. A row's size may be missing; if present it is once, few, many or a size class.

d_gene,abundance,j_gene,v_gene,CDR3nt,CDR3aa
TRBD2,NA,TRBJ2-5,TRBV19,TGTGCCAGTAGTTCGCGAGCGGGGGGCGAGACCCAGTACTTC,CASSSRAGGETQYF
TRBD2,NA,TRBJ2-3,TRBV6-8,TGTGCCAGCAGTGGAGGACTAGCGGGCAGCACAGATACGCAGTATTTT,CASSGGLAGSTDTQYF
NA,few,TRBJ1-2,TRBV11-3,TGTGCCAGCAGCTTGGATACGGGGACTGGGGGTGGCTACACCTTC,CASSLDTGTGGGYTF
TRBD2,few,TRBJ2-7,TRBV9,TGTGCCAGCACAGGGCGGGGGATCCAGTCGGGGCAGTACTTC,CASTGRGIQSGQYF
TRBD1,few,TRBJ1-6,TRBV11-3,TGTGCCAGCAGTCCCGGACAGGGGGCAGTGAATTCACCCCTCCACTTT,CASSPGQGAVNSPLHF
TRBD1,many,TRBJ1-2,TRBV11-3,TGTGCCAGCAGCCAGGGACAGCCTAACTATGGCTACACCTTC,CASSQGQPNYGYTF
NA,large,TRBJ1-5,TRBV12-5,TGTGCTAGTGGTTTGGTACTTCAGCCCCAGCATTTT,CASGLVLQPQHF
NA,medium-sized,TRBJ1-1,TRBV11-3,TGTGCCAGCAGCCAATTTCGGGTCGGAGAAGCTGAAGCTTTCTTT,CASSQFRVGEAEAFF
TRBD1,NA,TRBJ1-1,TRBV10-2,TGCGCCAGCAGCTATAGGACAGGCACTGAAGCTTTCTTT,CASSYRTGTEAFF
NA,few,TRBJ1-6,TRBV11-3,TGTGCCAGCAGCTTAGGGACCACCTCCGGTTCATCCCTCCACTTT,CASSLGTTSGSSLHF
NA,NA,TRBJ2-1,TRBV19,TGTGCCAGTAGTATTGGTGCAAGCGGGCAGTTCTTC,CASSIGASGQFF
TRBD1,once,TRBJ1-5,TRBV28,TGTGCCAGCAGTTTTAGGGAGGGGGCGAATCCGCCCCAGCATTTT,CASSFREGANPPQHF
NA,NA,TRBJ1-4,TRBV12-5,TGTGCTAGTGCCCGGGGGGATGAAAAACTGTTTTTT,CASARGDEKLFF
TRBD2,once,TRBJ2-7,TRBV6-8,TGTGCCAGCAGTCCGGGAAGATGGGGGGGAGGCTACGAGCAGTACTTC,CASSPGRWGGGYEQYF
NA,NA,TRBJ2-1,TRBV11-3,TGTGCCAGCAGCATAGGGCCCAAGTGGGACAATGAGCAGTTCTTC,CASSIGPKWDNEQFF
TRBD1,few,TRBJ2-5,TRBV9,TGTGCCAGTACAGGGGTTGGTGAGACCCAGTACTTC,CASTGVGETQYF
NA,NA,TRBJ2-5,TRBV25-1,TGTGCCAGCAGTGACGGAGGGGGGCCATTAAAGACCCAGTACTTC,CASSDGGGPLKTQYF
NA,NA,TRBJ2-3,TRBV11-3,TGTGCCAGCAGCTTAGATGGGGGAGGCAGCACAGATACGCAGTATTTT,CASSLDGGGSTDTQYF
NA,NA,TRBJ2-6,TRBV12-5,TGTGCTAGTGGTTCTGTTCCCCACTCTGGGGCCAACGTCCTGACTTTC,CASGSVPHSGANVLTF
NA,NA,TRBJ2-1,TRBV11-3,TGTGCCAGCAGCTTAGAGGGAGGCCACCACAATGAGCAGTTCTTC,CASSLEGGHHNEQFF
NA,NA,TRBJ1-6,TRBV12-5,TGTGCTAGTGGCCTAGGGGGACGTCAGAATTCACCCCTCCACTTT,CASGLGGRQNSPLHF
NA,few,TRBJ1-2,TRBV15,TGTGCCACCAGCAGCGCGGGGGGCGGCTATGGCTACACCTTC,CATSSAGGGYGYTF
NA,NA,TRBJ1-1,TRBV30,TGTGCCTGGAGTGTAGGGAAGACTGAAGCTTTCTTT,CAWSVGKTEAFF
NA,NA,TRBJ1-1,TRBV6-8,TGTGCCAGCAGGCTTACCGGGACACGAAACACTGAAGCTTTCTTT,CASRLTGTRNTEAFF
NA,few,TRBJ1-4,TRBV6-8,TGTGCCAGCAGCCAAGTTCTTGAAAAACTGTTTTTT,CASSQVLEKLFF
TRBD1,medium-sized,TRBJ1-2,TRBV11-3,TGTGCCAGCAGCCGCTGGGACAGGGCCTATGGCTACACCTTC,CASSRWDRAYGYTF
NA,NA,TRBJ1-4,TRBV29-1,TGCAGCGTTCGGAATCGGGAAGATCATGAAAAACTGTTTTTT,CSVRNREDHEKLFF
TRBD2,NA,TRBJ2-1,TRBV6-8,TGTGCCAGCAGTTACGTGCCGGGGGGGATGAATGAGCAGTTCTTC,CASSYVPGGMNEQFF
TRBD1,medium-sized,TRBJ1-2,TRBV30,TGTGCCTGGAGTGTACGGGGACAGGGGGCGCGGAGCTATGGCTACACCTTC,CAWSVRGQGARSYGYTF
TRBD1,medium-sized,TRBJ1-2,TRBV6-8,TGTGCCAGCAGAGACAGGGTTGGGGGCTACACCTTC,CASRDRVGGYTF
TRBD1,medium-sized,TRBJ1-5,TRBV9,TGTGCCAGCAGTGACGGGACAGGGACTGAACAGCCCCAGCATTTT,CASSDGTGTEQPQHF
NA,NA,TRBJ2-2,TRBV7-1,TGTGCCAGCAGCTTACTGGGCGCGAACACCGGGGAGCTGTTTTTT,CASSLLGANTGELFF
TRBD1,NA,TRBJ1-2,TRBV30,TGTGCCTGGGATACAGGGGCTGGCTACACCTTC,CAWDTGAGYTF
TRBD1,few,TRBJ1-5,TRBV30,TGTGCCTGGAGGGACAGGGGGCGGTGGCAGCCCCAGCATTTT,CAWRDRGRWQPQHF
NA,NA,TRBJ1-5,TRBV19,TGTGCCAGTAGTATATCGGGGAATCAGCCCCAGCATTTT,CASSISGNQPQHF
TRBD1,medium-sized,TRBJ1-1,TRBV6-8,TGTGCCACCGGGACAGGGGCTACGAACACTGAAGCTTTCTTT,CATGTGATNTEAFF
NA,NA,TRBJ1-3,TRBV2,TGTGCCAGCACCGACGGACTGGCTGGAAACACCATATATTTT,CASTDGLAGNTIYF
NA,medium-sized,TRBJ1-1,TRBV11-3,TGTGCCAGCAGCTTCCGAAGGGACCACATAATGAACACTGAAGCTTTCTTT,CASSFRRDHIMNTEAFF
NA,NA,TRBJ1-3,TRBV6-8,TGTGCCAGCAGTGCTGTGACAAGCTCTGGAAACACCATATATTTT,CASSAVTSSGNTIYF
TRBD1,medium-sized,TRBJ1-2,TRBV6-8,TGTGCCAGCAGTCGCCCCACCGGGACAGGGCATGGCTACACCTTC,CASSRPTGTGHGYTF
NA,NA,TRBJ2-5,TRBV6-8,TGTGCCAGCAGACAGGGTCAAGAGACCCAGTACTTC,CASRQGQETQYF
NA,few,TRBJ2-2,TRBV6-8,TGTGCCAGCAGGGGAGGGGGGACCACCGGGGAGCTGTTTTTT,CASRGGGTTGELFF
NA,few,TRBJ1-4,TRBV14,TGTGCCAGCAGGGAAACAGGGAATGAAAAACTGTTTTTT,CASRETGNEKLFF
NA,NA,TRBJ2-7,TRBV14,TGTGCCAGCAGCCCCTGGACAGCTAGCTCCTACGAGCAGTACTTC,CASSPWTASSYEQYF
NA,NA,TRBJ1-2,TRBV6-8,TGTGCCAGCAGTGACACCGACTATGGCTACACCTTC,CASSDTDYGYTF
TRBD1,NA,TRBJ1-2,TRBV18,TGTGCCAGCTCACCGACCCCCGGGACAGGGAGCACGGGAAACTATGGCTACACCTTC,CASSPTPGTGSTGNYGYTF
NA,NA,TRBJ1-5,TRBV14,TGTGCCAGCAGCCAAGCAGGGAATCAGCCCCAGCATTTT,CASSQAGNQPQHF
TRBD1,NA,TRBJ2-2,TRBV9,TGTGCCAGCAGTATCGGGACAGGGTACACCGGGGAGCTGTTTTTT,CASSIGTGYTGELFF